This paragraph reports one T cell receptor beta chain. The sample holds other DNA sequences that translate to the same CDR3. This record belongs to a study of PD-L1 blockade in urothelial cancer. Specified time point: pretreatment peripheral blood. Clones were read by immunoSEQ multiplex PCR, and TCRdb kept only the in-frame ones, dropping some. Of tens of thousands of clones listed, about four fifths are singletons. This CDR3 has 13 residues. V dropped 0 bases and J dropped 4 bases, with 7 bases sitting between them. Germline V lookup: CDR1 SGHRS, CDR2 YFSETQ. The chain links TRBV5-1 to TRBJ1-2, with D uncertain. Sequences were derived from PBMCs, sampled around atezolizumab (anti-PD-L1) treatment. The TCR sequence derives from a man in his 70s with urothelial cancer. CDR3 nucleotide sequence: TGCGCCAGCAGCTTGGGGGAGGGCTATGGCTACACCTTC. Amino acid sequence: CASSLGEGYGYTF.